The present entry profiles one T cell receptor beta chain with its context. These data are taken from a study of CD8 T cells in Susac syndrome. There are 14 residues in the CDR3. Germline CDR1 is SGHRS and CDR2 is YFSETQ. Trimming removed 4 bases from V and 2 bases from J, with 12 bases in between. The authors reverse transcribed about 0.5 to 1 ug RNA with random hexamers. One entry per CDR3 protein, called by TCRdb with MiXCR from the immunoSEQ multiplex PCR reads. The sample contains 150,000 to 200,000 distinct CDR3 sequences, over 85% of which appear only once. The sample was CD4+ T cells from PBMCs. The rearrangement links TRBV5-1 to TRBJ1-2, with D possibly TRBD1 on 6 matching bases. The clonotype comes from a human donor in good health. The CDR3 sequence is CASSNRDINYGYTF. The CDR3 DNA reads TGCGCCAGCAGCAACCGGGACATCAACTATGGCTACACCTTC.